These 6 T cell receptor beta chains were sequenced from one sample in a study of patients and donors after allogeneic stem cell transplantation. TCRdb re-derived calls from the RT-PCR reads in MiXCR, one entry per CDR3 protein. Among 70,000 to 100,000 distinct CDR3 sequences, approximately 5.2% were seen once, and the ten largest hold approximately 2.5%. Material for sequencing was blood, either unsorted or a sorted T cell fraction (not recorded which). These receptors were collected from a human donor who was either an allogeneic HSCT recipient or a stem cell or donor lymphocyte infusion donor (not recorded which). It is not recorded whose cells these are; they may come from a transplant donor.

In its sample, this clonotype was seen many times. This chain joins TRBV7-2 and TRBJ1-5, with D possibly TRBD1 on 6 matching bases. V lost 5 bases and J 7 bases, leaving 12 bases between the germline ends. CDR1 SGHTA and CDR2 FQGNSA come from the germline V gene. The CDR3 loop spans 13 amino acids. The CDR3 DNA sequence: TGTGCCAGCAGCCCCGACAGGTTCCAGCCCCAGCATTTT. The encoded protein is CASSPDRFQPQHF.

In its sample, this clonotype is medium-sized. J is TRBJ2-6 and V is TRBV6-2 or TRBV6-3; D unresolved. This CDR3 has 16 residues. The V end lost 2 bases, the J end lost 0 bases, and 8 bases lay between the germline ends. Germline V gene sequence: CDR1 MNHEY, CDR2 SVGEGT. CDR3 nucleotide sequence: TGTGCCAGCAGTTACCCGGGCCGCTCTGGGGCCAACGTCCTGACTTTC. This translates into CASSYPGRSGANVLTF.

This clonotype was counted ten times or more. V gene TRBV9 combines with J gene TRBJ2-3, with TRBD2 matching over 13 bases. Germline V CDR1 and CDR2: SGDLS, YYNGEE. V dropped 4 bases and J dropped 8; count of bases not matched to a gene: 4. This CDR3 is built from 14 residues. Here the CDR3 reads CASSLRTSGGTQYF. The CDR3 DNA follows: TGTGCCAGCAGCTTAAGGACTAGCGGGGGTACGCAGTATTTT.

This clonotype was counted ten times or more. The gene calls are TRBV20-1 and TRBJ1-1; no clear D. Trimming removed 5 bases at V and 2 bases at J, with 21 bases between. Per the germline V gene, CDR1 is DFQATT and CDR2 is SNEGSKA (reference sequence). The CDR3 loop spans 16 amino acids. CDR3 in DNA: TGCAGTGCTCCTTCCCCGACCGAAAGTTTTAACACTGAAGCTTTCTTT. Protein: CSAPSPTESFNTEAFF.

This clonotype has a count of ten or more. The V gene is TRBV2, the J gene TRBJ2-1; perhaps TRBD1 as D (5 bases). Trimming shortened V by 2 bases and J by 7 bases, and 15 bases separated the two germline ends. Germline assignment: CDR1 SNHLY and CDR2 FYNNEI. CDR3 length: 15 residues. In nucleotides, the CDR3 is TGTGCCAGCAGTGAACTGGGGCTAGGATCAAATGAGCAGTTCTTC. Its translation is CASSELGLGSNEQFF.

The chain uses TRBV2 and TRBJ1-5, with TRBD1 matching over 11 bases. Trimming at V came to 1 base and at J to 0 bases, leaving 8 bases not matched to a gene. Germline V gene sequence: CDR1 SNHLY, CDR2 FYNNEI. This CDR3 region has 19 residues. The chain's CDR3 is CASSEGRDRGKHSNQPQHF. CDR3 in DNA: TGTGCCAGCAGTGAAGGCCGGGACAGGGGGAAACATAGCAATCAGCCCCAGCATTTT.